The 11 T cell receptor beta chains below all came from one sample that was sequenced in a study of blood T cell repertoires in COVID-19. Here immunoSEQ multiplex PCR was the method, and the copy in TCRdb shows in-frame clones only, minus some. The data contain 110,000 or so clones, 88% of them singletons. Sequencing was carried out using peripheral blood. All receptors come from a woman in her seventies who had recovered from COVID-19.

The chain recombines TRBV28 with TRBJ2-6; TRBD2 might be the D (5 bases). Trimming shortened V by 6 bases and J by 6 bases, and 12 bases separated the two germline ends. The CDR3 has 14 residues. The V gene's germline CDR1 is MDHEN and CDR2 SYDVKM. DNA for the CDR3: TGTGCCAGCAGCTCGGGATTCGCGGCCAACGTCCTGACTTTC. It codes for CASSSGFAANVLTF.

A single count supports this clone. The chain couples TRBV7-2 to TRBJ1-2; 10 bases are shared with TRBD1. The CDR3 has 12 amino acids. J was trimmed by 8 bases and V by 5 bases; bases with no gene match: 2. Germline CDR1 is SGHTA and CDR2 is FQGNSA. The CDR3 DNA follows: TGTGCCAGCAGCCCGGGACAGGGGGGCTACACCTTC. Translating it yields CASSPGQGGYTF. The whole variable domain, filled in from reference TRBV7-2 and TRBJ1-2, reads GAGVSQSPSNKVTEKGKDVELRCDPISGHTALYWYRQSLGQGLEFLIYFQGNSAPDKSGLPSDRFSAERTGGSVSTLTIQRTQQEDSAVYLCASSPGQGGYTFGSGTRLTVV.

The chain carries TRBV6-5 and TRBJ2-3; tentatively, D is TRBD2 (6 bases). The V end was cut by 2 bases, the J end by 1 base, with 10 bases between. Germline loops: CDR1 MNHEY, CDR2 SVGAGI. The CDR3 is 15 residues long. CDR3 bases: TGTGCCAGCAGTTACGAGGGACTCGGCACAGATACGCAGTATTTT. Translating gives CASSYEGLGTDTQYF.

The CDR3 region has the DNA TGTGCCAGCAGTTACGGCAGGGGGAGCCGTGGGGAGCTGTTTTTT. Translation: CASSYGRGSRGELFF. This sequence joins TRBV6-5 and TRBJ2-2; 7 bases fit TRBD1. From germline, CDR1 is MNHEY and CDR2 SVGAGI. The CDR3 has 15 residues. The junction had 8 bases not matched to a gene; V was cut back by 2 bases and J by 8 bases.

The CDR3 here is CASSLEAGTYEQYF. The CDR3 bases are TGTGCCAGCAGCTTAGAGGCGGGAACCTACGAGCAGTACTTC. The chain is built from TRBV7-2 and TRBJ2-7; tentative D call: TRBD2 (6 bases). V lost 1 base to trimming and J lost 2 bases, with 9 bases between them. The CDR3 has 14 amino acids. The germline CDR1 and CDR2 sequences are SGHTA and FQGNSA.

The chain links TRBV4-3 to TRBJ1-5, with 10 bases fitting TRBD1. From germline, CDR1 is LGHNA and CDR2 YSLEER. This CDR3 comprises 15 residues. Trimming took 2 bases from V and 10 from J; bases not matched to a gene: 8. The CDR3 protein is CASSQTTGGEIPQHF. CDR3 coding DNA: TGCGCCAGCAGCCAAACGACAGGGGGCGAAATACCCCAGCATTTT.

This sequence joins TRBV20-1 and TRBJ2-7, with D possibly matching TRBD2 (6 bases). The CDR3 runs to 11 residues. V was pared by 5 bases and J by 5 bases, with 10 bases between. The germline V gene encodes CDR1 DFQATT and CDR2 SNEGSKA (reference sequence). CDR3 sequence: CSAGGWDEQYF. The CDR3 bases are TGCAGTGCTGGGGGGTGGGACGAGCAGTACTTC.

This clone has just one count. V gene TRBV6-5 combines with J gene TRBJ1-1; D ambiguous. This CDR3 region has 16 residues. V lost 4 bases, J lost 3 bases, and 18 bases lay in between. CDR1 and CDR2 (germline): MNHEY, SVGAGI. The CDR3 coding sequence is TGTGCCAGCAGTTCCCGCGCGATCCGGGTGGACACTGAAGCTTTCTTT. Its protein product is CASSSRAIRVDTEAFF.

Written as DNA, the CDR3 is TGTGCCAGCAGCTTGAGATGGGGGGGAGGCACAGATACGCAGTATTTT. It yields the protein CASSLRWGGGTDTQYF. The chain carries TRBV5-4 and TRBJ2-3; 7 bases fit TRBD2. J was trimmed by 1 base and V by 1 base; bases with no gene match: 6. CDR1 is SGHNT and CDR2 is YYREEE in the germline V gene (reference sequence). The CDR3 loop spans 16 amino acids.

The chain is built from TRBV6-6 and TRBJ2-7; 13 nucleotides agree with TRBD2. Trimming at V came to 5 bases and at J to 2 bases, leaving 6 bases not matched to a gene. In germline, CDR1 is MNHNY, CDR2 SVGAGI (reference sequence). CDR3 size: 16 residues. The CDR3 protein is CASSRTSGSVPYEQYF. The CDR3 DNA sequence: TGTGCCAGCAGTAGGACTAGCGGGAGTGTCCCCTACGAGCAGTACTTC.

The chain has TRBV6-2 or TRBV6-3 and TRBJ1-6, with D perhaps TRBD1 (5 bases). The CDR3 is 18 residues long. With 0 bases removed from V and 9 bases from J, the gap between germline ends came to 21 bases. CDR1 is MNHEY, CDR2 SVGEGT, per germline. DNA of the CDR3: TGTGCCAGCAGTTACTCGTTGTGGGGGGATCCCGTTGGTTCACCCCTCCACTTT. Translating gives CASSYSLWGDPVGSPLHF.